This TCR beta chain was sequenced during a study of cytomegalovirus exposure and HLA in healthy donors (dated by TCRdb to the late 2010s). Background on the whole study: According to an earlier analysis of around 600 of the donors, roughly 180 million T cells yielded some 110 million unique TCR beta sequences and around 280 Gb of sequence data. Along with the roughly 670-subject first cohort, a separate validation cohort of around 110 different subjects was used. An earlier analysis of approximately 500 of the donors applied high-throughput TCR beta sequencing to assess whether each TCR beta V gene segment acted as functional or pseudogenic. Class I and class II HLA loci were covered by the typing at four-digit resolution. The number of typed donors differed by locus: roughly 629-640 for A, B, C, DRB1 and DQB1; some 500 for DQA1; 600 to 610 for DPA1; and about 470 for DPB1. The study combined high-throughput TCR immunosequencing, statistical association of individual TCRs with disease status, and machine learning to predict cytomegalovirus infection status. A later genetic analysis took genome-wide SNP genotypes for about 55% of the 666 donors and used that subset as a discovery cohort. To study patterns of TCR occurrence, a later analysis re-analyzed previously published TCR beta repertoires from 650 to 750 donors and added high-resolution HLA genotyping. The study profiled the T cell repertoires of hundreds of subjects by immunosequencing and related them to cytomegalovirus serostatus. Donor age, sex, ethnicity and CMV serostatus were compiled together with the repertoire data. About 310 gigabases of sequencing data and approximately 85 million unique TCR sequences were included in an early release covering 550 to 650 HLA-typed donors. Every repertoire in the discovery cohort had been generated on one and the same sequencing platform. The study aimed to test whether signatures of past pathogen exposure could be identified by cataloging public T cell receptors. About five DR-DQ haplotypes were handled as single units for association and clustering, since linkage in the cohort was strong. Among about 400 genotyped donors of the cohort, an average of approximately 240,000 unique TCR beta nucleotide sequences was sequenced per donor, of which about 19% were non-productive. The later analysis used no new phenotypic data to find candidate immune exposures, relying instead on TCR beta sequences and their occurrence across donors. Of the approximately 400 genotyped donors, 81% fell in the genetic ancestry cluster associated with self-reported Caucasian donors.

Comment on this clone: Its antigen is still unknown. Base qualities are not recorded, but no much larger clone differs from it by a single base.

Overall study outcomes, separate from this receptor: Specific HLA alleles were associated with 16,951 TCR beta sequences at a false discovery rate of 0.05 in a later analysis. A later genetic analysis reported fewer N-insertions in productive TCRs among donors in an Asian-associated ancestry cluster than the roughly 720-donor mean. While some public TCRs were present in many individuals, most TCR sequences turned up only very rarely across donors. Because the 87-base-pair reads could not distinguish some IMGT-functional V segments, including TRBV6-2 and TRBV6-3, those segments were excluded. In both the original and validation cohorts, the classifier was reported to diagnose cytomegalovirus status with high specificity and sensitivity. A later analysis reported that several top co-occurrence clusters appeared linked to parvovirus B19, influenza, CMV and Epstein-Barr virus. Broadly in line with IMGT annotations, most TCR beta V segments showed up in productive rearrangements about 87% or about 30% of the time in an earlier analysis of a few hundred of the donors. Strong co-occurrence of HLA alleles, especially DR and DQ, made assigning TCR associations to individual alleles difficult. An association between a missense DCLRE1C variant and V-gene and J-gene trimming of TCR beta chains was found in a later genetic analysis and replicated in an independent cohort. Because counts were too low, approximately 18 rarely observed V segments, including chromosome 9 orphons, were excluded from the earlier analysis of 587 of the donors. Most CMV-associated TCR beta chains appeared to be HLA-restricted in a later analysis, and the HLA associations seemed to be driven largely by CMV exposure. Linkage disequilibrium might explain the correlated functional status among segregating V segments, but an unknown experimental factor could not be excluded. A later analysis found that TCR association rates varied across HLA loci, with DRB1 alleles showing the most associated TCRs and HLA-C alleles the fewest. Three of the identified cytomegalovirus-associated TCR beta chains were confirmed in vitro to be specific for cytomegalovirus antigens. Presence/absence analyses assumed roughly uniform sequencing depth across donors, an assumption that may not hold. Because some donors lacked HLA typing at each locus, the association tests relied only on the typed subset. The cohort was sequenced for TCR beta chains only, and without alpha or paired-chain data the features that could be detected were limited. Compared with equally common non-associated chains, HLA-associated TCR beta chains in a later analysis were more clonally expanded and had lower generation probabilities. A further reported finding was that TCR beta sequences accurately predicted the HLA-A and HLA-B alleles for most subjects in the first cohort. The study gave a list of about 150 TCR beta chains associated with cytomegalovirus. The sequencing pipeline was judged likely to have produced a cluster of highly shared sequence variants as a technical artifact. The only immune exposure information available for the cohort was CMV serostatus. The authors suggested that the approach could potentially be extended to other disease states and immunological phenotypes.

Sequences GTSNPN (CDR1) and SVGIG (CDR2) are obtained from the germline V gene (reference sequence). The CDR3 runs 11 amino acids, cysteine and phenylalanine included. The DNA shown is the 33-base CDR3, in frame from base 1. Relative to germline, V is 2 bases shorter and J is 6 bases shorter, with 5 bases between their ends. In total, just over 650 healthy bone marrow donors made up the cohort. All cohort members were sampled while nominally healthy, although unrecorded immune exposures were likely present. The donor tested CMV seronegative and was one of the 352 seronegative cohort members. Each donor provided a peripheral blood sample, and peripheral blood mononuclear cells were used for TCR beta sequencing. The Qiagen DNeasy Blood Extraction Kit was used to extract genomic DNA from the blood cell samples. Library preparation employed the immunoSEQ multiplex PCR assay. A mixture of 60 forward primers for TCR Vbeta segments and 13 reverse primers for TCR Jbeta segments was used in the multiplex PCR. A multiplex PCR assay on genomic DNA amplified the CDR3 region of rearranged TCR beta genes. The Illumina HiSeq System was used to sequence the amplified TCR beta libraries as 87-base-pair reads. For the original study's pipeline: A later analysis counted tens of millions of unique TCR beta chains across the approximately 700 repertoires, and 10 million to 11 million of these chains were shared by at least two donors. A nearest-neighbor algorithm error-corrected the raw reads and collapsed the reads into unique sequences, merging closely related sequences to remove PCR and sequencing errors. V, D and J gene segments were assigned by aligning CDR3 sequences to IMGT reference sequences. For a sequence to be retained, a match of at least six nucleotides to both a V gene segment and a J gene segment was required. Rearrangements were classified as productive when the CDR3 lacked stop codons and remained in frame with V and J, and all other rearrangements were classified as non-productive. CDR3 was defined according to IMGT convention as the region running from the second conserved V-encoded cysteine to the conserved J-encoded phenylalanine. The earlier analysis of about 560 of the donors excluded any sequence lacking an unambiguous match to a single V gene segment. In an earlier analysis of several hundred of the donors, V segments were called functional above 56.7% productive rearrangements and were called segregating when the between-donor standard deviation exceeded 5%. A statistical classification framework was built for diagnosing cytomegalovirus status from the catalog of TCR beta chain sequences. V and J gene assignment, in a later analysis, came from comparing TCR nucleotide sequences with IMGT/GENE-DB human TR gene sequences. A later analysis assigned CDR3 sequences and most-parsimonious VDJ recombination scenarios with the TCRdist pipeline. In a later analysis, each TCR beta chain was defined by its CDR3 amino acid sequence together with its V-gene family, and reads lacking a unique V-gene family were excluded. As a way to deal with suspected cross-contamination and a sequencing artifact, a later analysis dropped 640 or so nucleotide sequences that were highly shared and had low generation probability. In a later analysis, a clonal expansion index for each public chain was calculated from normalized within-repertoire ranks of inferred template counts. A later analysis computed generation probabilities with a VDJ recombination model fitted to out-of-frame rearrangements, and checked the results against IGoR. In a later analysis, TCR-TCR, TCR-HLA and TCR-CMV co-occurrence was scored with hypergeometric tests, and a repertoire-size bias correction was applied to TCR pairs. A later analysis estimated false discovery rates by permuting HLA or CMV assignments 20 times. In a later analysis, co-occurring TCRs were grouped with DBSCAN, and TCRdist sequence similarity was added when clustering was performed within HLA-allele-positive subsets. Repertoires with fewer than 30,000 or more than 120,000 public chains, plus five repertoires with anomalous nucleotide sharing, were excluded from co-occurrence clustering. TCRdb stores this immuneACCESS table with in-frame sequences only. Part of the clones is absent; in the studies checked, under half of the shortfall reflects unresolved V genes, and no reason is known for the rest. From that table come the V and J calls and clone size; the DNA was used to work out D and trimming. This sample gives roughly 200,000 clones in total; 70% to 75% of them show up just once. Jointly, the top ten make up 2.9% of the sample.

In this chain, TRBV30 is recombined with TRBJ2-1, with no reliable assignment of the D segment. The specimen was PBMCs. The clonotype originates from a male donor in good health and CMV-seronegative. The nucleotide sequence reads as follows: TGTGCCTGGAGTCCTAGCAATGAGCAGTTCTTC. It is translated as CAWSPSNEQFF. With all but the CDR3 taken from the reference TRBV30 and TRBJ2-1 genes, the full variable domain is: SQTIHQWPATLVQPVGSPLSLECTVEGTSNPNLYWYRQAAGRGLQLLFYSVGIGQISSEVPQNLSASRPQDRQFILSSKKLLLSDSGFYLCAWSPSNEQFFGPGTRLTVL.